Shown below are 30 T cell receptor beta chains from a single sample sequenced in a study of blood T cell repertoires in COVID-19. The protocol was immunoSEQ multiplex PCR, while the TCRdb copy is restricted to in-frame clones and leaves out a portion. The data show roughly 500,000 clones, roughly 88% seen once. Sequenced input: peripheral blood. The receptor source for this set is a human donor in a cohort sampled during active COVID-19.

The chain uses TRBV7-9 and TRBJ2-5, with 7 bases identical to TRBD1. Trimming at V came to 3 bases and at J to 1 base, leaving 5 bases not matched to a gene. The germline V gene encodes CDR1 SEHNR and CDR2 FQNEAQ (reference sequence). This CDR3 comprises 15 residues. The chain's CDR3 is CASSFWTGLQETQYF. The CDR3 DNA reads TGTGCCAGCAGCTTTTGGACAGGACTCCAAGAGACCCAGTACTTC.

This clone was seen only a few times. As DNA, the CDR3 is TGTGCCAGTAGTACACAGGACAGTATGAACACTGAAGCTTTCTTT. It translates to CASSTQDSMNTEAFF. The rearrangement joins TRBV19 to TRBJ1-1; the D gene is possibly TRBD1 (6 bases). Germline CDR1 is LNHDA and CDR2 is SQIVND (reference sequence). V shed 4 bases and J shed 0 bases, with 12 bases lying between them. This CDR3 is 15 amino acids long.

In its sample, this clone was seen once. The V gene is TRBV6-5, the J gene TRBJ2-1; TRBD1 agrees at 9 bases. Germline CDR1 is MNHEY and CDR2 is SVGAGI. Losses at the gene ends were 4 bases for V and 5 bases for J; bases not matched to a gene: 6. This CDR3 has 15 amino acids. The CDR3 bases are TGTGCCAGCAGTTTTTATCGGACAGGGGACAATGAGCAGTTCTTC. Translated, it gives CASSFYRTGDNEQFF.

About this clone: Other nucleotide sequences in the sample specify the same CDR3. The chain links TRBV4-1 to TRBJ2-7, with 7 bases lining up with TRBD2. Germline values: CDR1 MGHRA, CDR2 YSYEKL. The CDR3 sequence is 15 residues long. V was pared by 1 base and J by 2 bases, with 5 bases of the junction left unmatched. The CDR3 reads CASSQGLAEPYEQYF. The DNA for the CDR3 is TGCGCCAGCAGCCAAGGGCTAGCGGAACCCTACGAGCAGTACTTC.

The CDR3 loop is CASSLKSSPGTEAFF. In DNA, the CDR3 is TGTGCCAGCAGCTTAAAAAGTTCCCCGGGGACTGAAGCTTTCTTT. This chain uses TRBV7-2 with TRBJ1-1; D gene ambiguous. V lost 2 bases to trimming and J lost 5 bases, with 15 bases between them. CDR1 and CDR2 (germline): SGHTA, FQGNSA. The CDR3 length is 15 residues.

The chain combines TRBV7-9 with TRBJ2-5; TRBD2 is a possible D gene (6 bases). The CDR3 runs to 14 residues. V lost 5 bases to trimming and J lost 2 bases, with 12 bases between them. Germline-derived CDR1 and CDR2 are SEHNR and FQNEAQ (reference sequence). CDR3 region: CASSRRLDQETQYF. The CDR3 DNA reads TGTGCCAGCAGCCGGAGACTAGATCAAGAGACCCAGTACTTC.

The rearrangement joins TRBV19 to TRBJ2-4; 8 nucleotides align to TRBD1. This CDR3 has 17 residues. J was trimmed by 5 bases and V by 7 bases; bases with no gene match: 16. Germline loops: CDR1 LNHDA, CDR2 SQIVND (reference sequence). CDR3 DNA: TGTGCCAGTACCCGCGAAAGGGCCGGACAGGGAGAAAACATTCAGTACTTC. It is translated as CASTRERAGQGENIQYF.

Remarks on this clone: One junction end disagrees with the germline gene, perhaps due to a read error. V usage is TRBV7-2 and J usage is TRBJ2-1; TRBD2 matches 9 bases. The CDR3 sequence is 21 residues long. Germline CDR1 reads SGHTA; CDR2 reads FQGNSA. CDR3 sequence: CASSLALIGASGMGSSNEQFF. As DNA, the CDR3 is TGTGCCAGCAGCTTAGCGCTAATAGGGGCTAGCGGGATGGGCTCCTCCAATGAGCAGTTCTTC.

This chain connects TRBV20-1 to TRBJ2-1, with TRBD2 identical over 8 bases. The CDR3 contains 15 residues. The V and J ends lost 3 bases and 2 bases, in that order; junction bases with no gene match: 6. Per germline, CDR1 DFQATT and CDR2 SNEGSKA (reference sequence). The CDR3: CSASPGLAPYNEQFF. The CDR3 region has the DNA TGCAGTGCTAGTCCTGGACTAGCTCCCTACAATGAGCAGTTCTTC.

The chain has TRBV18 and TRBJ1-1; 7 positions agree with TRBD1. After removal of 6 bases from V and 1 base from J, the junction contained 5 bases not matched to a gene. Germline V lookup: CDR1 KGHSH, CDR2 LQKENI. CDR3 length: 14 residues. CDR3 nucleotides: TGTGCCAGCTCCGGGAGACAGGGGAACACTGAAGCTTTCTTT. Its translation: CASSGRQGNTEAFF.

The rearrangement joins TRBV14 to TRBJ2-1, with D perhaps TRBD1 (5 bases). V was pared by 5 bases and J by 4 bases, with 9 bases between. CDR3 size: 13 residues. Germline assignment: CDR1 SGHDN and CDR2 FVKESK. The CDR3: CASSRGPYNEQFF. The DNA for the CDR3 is TGTGCCAGCAGCAGGGGTCCATACAATGAGCAGTTCTTC.

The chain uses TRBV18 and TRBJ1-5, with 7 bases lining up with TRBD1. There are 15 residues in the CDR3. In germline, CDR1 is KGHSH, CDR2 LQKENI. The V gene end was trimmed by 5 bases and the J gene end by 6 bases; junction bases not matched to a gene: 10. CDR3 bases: TGTGCCAGCTCATTACAGGGGTCCCCGAGTCAGCCCCAGCATTTT. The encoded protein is CASSLQGSPSQPQHF.

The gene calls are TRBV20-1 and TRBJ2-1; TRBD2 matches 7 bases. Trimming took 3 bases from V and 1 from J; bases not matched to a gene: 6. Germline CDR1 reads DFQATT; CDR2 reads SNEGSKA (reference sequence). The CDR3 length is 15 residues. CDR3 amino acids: CSASGGGSSYNEQFF. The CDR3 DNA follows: TGCAGTGCTAGTGGCGGCGGGAGTTCCTACAATGAGCAGTTCTTC.

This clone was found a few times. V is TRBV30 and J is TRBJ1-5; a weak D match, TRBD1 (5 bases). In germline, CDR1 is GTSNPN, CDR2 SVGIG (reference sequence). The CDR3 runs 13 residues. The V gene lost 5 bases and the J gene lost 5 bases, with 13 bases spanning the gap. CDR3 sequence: CAWQGGPYQPQHF. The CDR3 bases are TGTGCCTGGCAGGGTGGCCCCTATCAGCCCCAGCATTTT.

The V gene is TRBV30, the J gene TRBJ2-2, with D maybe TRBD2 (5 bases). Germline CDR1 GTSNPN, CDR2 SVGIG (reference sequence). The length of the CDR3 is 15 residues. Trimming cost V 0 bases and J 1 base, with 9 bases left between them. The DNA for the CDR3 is TGTGCCTGGAGTGTACTAGGTTTGAACACCGGGGAGCTGTTTTTT. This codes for CAWSVLGLNTGELFF.

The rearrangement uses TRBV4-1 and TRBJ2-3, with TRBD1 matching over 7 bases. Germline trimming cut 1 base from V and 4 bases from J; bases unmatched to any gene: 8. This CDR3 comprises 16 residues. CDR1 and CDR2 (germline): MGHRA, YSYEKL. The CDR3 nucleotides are TGCGCCAGCAGCCAAGTTGTGACAGGGCAGGCAGATACGCAGTATTTT. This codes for CASSQVVTGQADTQYF.

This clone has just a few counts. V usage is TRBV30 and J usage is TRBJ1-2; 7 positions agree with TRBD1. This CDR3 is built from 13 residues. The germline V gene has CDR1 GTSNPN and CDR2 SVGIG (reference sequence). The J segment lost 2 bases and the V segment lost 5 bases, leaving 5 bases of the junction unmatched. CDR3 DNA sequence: TGTGCCTGGGTGGGACAGTCCAACTATGGCTACACCTTC. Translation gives CAWVGQSNYGYTF.

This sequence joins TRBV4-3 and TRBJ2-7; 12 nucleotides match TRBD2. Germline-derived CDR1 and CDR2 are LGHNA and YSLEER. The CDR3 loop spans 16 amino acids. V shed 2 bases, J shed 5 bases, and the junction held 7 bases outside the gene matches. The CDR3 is CASSQMTSGRANEQYF. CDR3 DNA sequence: TGCGCCAGCAGCCAAATGACTAGCGGGAGAGCGAACGAGCAGTACTTC.

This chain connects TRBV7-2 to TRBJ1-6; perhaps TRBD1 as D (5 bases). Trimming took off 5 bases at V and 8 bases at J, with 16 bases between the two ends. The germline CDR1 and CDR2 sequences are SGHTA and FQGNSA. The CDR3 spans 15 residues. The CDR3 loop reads CASSTGGPQHSPLHF. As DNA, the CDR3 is TGTGCCAGCAGCACGGGGGGACCGCAACATTCACCCCTCCACTTT.

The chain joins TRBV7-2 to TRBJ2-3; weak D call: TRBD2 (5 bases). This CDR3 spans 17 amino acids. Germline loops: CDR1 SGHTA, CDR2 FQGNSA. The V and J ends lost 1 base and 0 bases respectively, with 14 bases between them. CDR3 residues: CASSLVGVRASTDTQYF. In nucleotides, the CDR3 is TGTGCCAGCAGCTTAGTGGGTGTGCGGGCGAGCACAGATACGCAGTATTTT.

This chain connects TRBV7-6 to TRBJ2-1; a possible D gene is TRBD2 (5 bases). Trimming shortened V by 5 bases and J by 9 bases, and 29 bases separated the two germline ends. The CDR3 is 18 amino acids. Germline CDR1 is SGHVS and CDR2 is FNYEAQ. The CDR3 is CASSPSRVRASRDGEQFF. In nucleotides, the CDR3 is TGTGCCAGCAGCCCATCGCGAGTGAGGGCCTCCAGAGATGGTGAGCAGTTCTTC.

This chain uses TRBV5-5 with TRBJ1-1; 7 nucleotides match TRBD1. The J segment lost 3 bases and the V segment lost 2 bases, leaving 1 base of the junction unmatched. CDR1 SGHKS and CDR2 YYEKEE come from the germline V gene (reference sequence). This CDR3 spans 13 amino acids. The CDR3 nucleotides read TGTGCCAGCAGCTTTCAGGGGGACACTGAAGCTTTCTTT. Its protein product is CASSFQGDTEAFF.

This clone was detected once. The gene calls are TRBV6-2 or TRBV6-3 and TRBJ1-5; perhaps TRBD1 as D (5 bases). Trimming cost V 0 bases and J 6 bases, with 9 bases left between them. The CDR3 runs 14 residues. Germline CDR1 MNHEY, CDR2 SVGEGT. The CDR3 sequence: CASSYSGGFQPQHF. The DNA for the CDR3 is TGTGCCAGCAGTTACTCGGGGGGATTTCAGCCCCAGCATTTT.

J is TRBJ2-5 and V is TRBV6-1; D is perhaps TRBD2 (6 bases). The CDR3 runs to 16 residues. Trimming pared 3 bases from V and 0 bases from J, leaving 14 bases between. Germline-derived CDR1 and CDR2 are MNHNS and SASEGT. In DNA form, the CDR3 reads TGTGCCAGCAGTGAGGGGGGTAGGACGGACCAAGAGACCCAGTACTTC. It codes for CASSEGGRTDQETQYF.

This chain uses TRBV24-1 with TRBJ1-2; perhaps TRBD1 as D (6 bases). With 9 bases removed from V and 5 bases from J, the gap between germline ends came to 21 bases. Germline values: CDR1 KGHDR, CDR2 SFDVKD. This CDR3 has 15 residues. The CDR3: CATGQAAGVGYGYTF. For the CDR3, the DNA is TGTGCCACCGGCCAAGCCGCAGGGGTTGGTTATGGCTACACCTTC.

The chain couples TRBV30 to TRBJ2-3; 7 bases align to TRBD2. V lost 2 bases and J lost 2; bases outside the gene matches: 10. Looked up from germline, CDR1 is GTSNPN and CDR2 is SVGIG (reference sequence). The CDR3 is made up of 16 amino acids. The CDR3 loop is CAWSLTSSVDTDTQYF. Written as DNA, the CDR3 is TGTGCCTGGAGTCTGACTAGCTCTGTTGACACAGATACGCAGTATTTT. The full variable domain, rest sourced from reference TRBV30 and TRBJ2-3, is SQTIHQWPATLVQPVGSPLSLECTVEGTSNPNLYWYRQAAGRGLQLLFYSVGIGQISSEVPQNLSASRPQDRQFILSSKKLLLSDSGFYLCAWSLTSSVDTDTQYFGPGTRLTVL.

CDR3 DNA: TGCGCCAGCAGCCAAGATACAGGGGCCTCGGATTATGGCTACACCTTC. Its translation: CASSQDTGASDYGYTF. This chain links TRBV4-3 with TRBJ1-2; 7 bases fit TRBD1. The CDR3 sequence is 16 residues long. CDR1 and CDR2 from the germline V gene are LGHNA and YSLEER. The J segment lost 5 bases and the V segment lost 0 bases, leaving 9 bases of the junction unmatched.

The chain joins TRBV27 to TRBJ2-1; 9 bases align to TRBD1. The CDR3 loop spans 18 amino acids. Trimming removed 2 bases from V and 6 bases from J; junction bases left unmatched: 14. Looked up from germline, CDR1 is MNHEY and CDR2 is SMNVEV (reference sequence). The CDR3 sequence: CASSLRWGWGQGGNEQFF. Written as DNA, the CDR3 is TGTGCCAGCAGTTTAAGGTGGGGCTGGGGACAGGGAGGCAATGAGCAGTTCTTC.

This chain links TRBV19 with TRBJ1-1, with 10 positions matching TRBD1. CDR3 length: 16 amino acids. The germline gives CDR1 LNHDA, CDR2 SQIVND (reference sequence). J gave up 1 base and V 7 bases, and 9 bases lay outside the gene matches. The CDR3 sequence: CASNDDRGLSNTEAFF. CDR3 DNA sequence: TGTGCCAGTAATGACGACAGGGGGCTGTCGAACACTGAAGCTTTCTTT.

The CDR3 protein is CSVEKDRASQSTNTQYF. The CDR3 nucleotides read TGCAGCGTTGAGAAGGACAGGGCGTCCCAGAGTACAAATACGCAGTATTTT. The rearrangement joins TRBV29-1 to TRBJ2-3; 8 bases line up with TRBD1. Germline CDR1 and CDR2: SQVTM and ANQGSEA. The V segment lost 3 bases and the J segment 7 bases; nucleotides outside the gene matches: 18. The CDR3 sequence is 17 residues long.